One sample yielded the 22 T cell receptor beta chains listed below, sequenced in a study of a mutant IDH1 vaccine in newly diagnosed glioma. The time point denotes: week 11, during vaccination. Doses of 300 ug of mutant IDH1 20-mer peptide were given with topical imiquimod. Only in-frame clones appear in the TCRdb table, and some are missing; sequencing was by immunoSEQ multiplex PCR. The data contain about 52,000 clones, 91% of them seen just once; the ten biggest clones take up around 2.5%. The antigens of these receptors remain unknown. The source was PBMCs, collected from a glioma patient whose treatment included an IDH1 peptide vaccine. The receptors originated from a man aged 45-60 years with glioma.

This sequence joins TRBV6-1 and TRBJ2-5; TRBD1 is a possible D gene (5 bases). The CDR3 length is 15 residues. Trimming pared 2 bases from V and 4 bases from J, leaving 14 bases between. The germline CDR1 and CDR2 sequences are MNHNS and SASEGT. The CDR3 DNA sequence: TGTGCCAGCAGTGAATCAGGGTCCGTCAGAGAGACCCAGTACTTC. The encoded protein is CASSESGSVRETQYF.

The chain links TRBV28 to TRBJ1-4; 9 bases match TRBD1. Germline V lookup: CDR1 MDHEN, CDR2 SYDVKM. The CDR3 is made up of 16 amino acids. V lost 5 bases and J lost 7; bases outside the gene matches: 11. Here the CDR3 DNA reads TGTGCCAGCAGTCCTAAACTCCGGGACAGGGTTGAAAAACTGTTTTTT. Encoded protein: CASSPKLRDRVEKLFF.

The rearrangement joins TRBV30 to TRBJ2-1; D is ambiguous. Trimming shortened V by 4 bases and J by 3 bases, and 10 bases separated the two germline ends. CDR1 and CDR2 from the germline V gene are GTSNPN and SVGIG (reference sequence). The CDR3 totals 13 residues. CDR3 sequence reads: CAWNNGVYNEQFF. CDR3 nucleotide sequence: TGTGCCTGGAATAACGGAGTCTACAATGAGCAGTTCTTC.

This clone was counted a single time. The chain recombines TRBV19 with TRBJ2-7, with D possibly being TRBD1 (5 bases). The CDR3 is made up of 15 amino acids. Trimming removed 4 bases at V and 3 bases at J, with 16 bases between. The germline CDR1 and CDR2 sequences are LNHDA and SQIVND (reference sequence). The CDR3 bases are TGTGCCAGTAGTAAAGGGGCCCAGCCCCTCTACGAGCAGTACTTC. Amino acids: CASSKGAQPLYEQYF. Looking up the rest from reference TRBV19 and TRBJ2-7 gives the full variable domain: DGGITQSPKYLFRKEGQNVTLSCEQNLNHDAMYWYRQDPGQGLRLIYYSQIVNDFQKGDIAEGYSVSREKKESFPLTVTSAQKNPTAFYLCASSKGAQPLYEQYFGPGTRLTVT.

V and J are TRBV7-8 and TRBJ2-5; weak D call: TRBD1 (6 bases). The end of the DNA aligns better with TRBJ2-7, so the J call may be wrong. Germline values: CDR1 SGHVS, CDR2 FQNEAQ. CDR3 size: 15 residues. CDR3 in DNA: TGTGCCAGCAGCTCAAGGGACGGGGACACCTACGAGCAGTACTTC. Protein: CASSSRDGDTYEQYF.

The CDR3 coding sequence is TGTGCCAGCAGGAAGACCGAAATGAACACTGAAGCTTTCTTT. This codes for CASRKTEMNTEAFF. This chain joins TRBV2 and TRBJ1-1; D not resolved. Between the trimmed V and J ends, which lost 6 bases and 0 bases, there was a span of 11 bases. CDR1 is SNHLY and CDR2 is FYNNEI in the germline V gene. This CDR3 is 14 amino acids long.

The chain employs TRBV28 and TRBJ1-5; the D gene is possibly TRBD1 (5 bases). The germline V gene encodes CDR1 MDHEN and CDR2 SYDVKM. The CDR3 totals 18 residues. Between the trimmed V and J ends, which lost 5 bases and 0 bases, there was a span of 20 bases. CDR3 DNA sequence: TGTGCCAGCAGTCGGGACCCGGCCCTTAGGGGTAGCAATCAGCCCCAGCATTTT. Translated: CASSRDPALRGSNQPQHF.

The chain combines TRBV7-2 with TRBJ2-7; 8 bases are shared with TRBD2. Germline V gene sequence: CDR1 SGHTA, CDR2 FQGNSA. Unmatched junction bases numbered 2, after V lost 2 bases and J lost 2 bases. The CDR3 totals 14 residues. CDR3 DNA: TGTGCCAGCAGCTTACTAGCGGGCACCTACGAGCAGTACTTC. Its translation is CASSLLAGTYEQYF.

This clone appeared a single time. The rearrangement links TRBV5-1 to TRBJ2-1; D is tentatively TRBD1 or TRBD2 (6 bases each). The ends were cut back, 1 base at V and 2 bases at J, with 16 bases in the middle. CDR3 length: 17 amino acids. Germline loops: CDR1 SGHRS, CDR2 YFSETQ. The chain's CDR3 is CASSLRGVTVTYNEQFF. The CDR3 nucleotides read TGCGCCAGCAGCTTGAGGGGGGTGACGGTCACCTACAATGAGCAGTTCTTC.

The chain carries TRBV7-9 and TRBJ2-2, with TRBD1 identical over 7 bases. J was trimmed by 3 bases and V by 5 bases; bases with no gene match: 6. There are 15 residues in the CDR3. Germline values: CDR1 SEHNR, CDR2 FQNEAQ (reference sequence). The CDR3, as DNA: TGTGCCAGCAGCAAAAAAACAGGGGACACCGGGGAGCTGTTTTTT. Protein sequence: CASSKKTGDTGELFF. Drawing the rest from reference TRBV7-9 and TRBJ2-2, the complete variable domain is DTGVSQNPRHKITKRGQNVTFRCDPISEHNRLYWYRQTLGQGPEFLTYFQNEAQLEKSRLLSDRFSAERPKGSFSTLEIQRTEQGDSAMYLCASSKKTGDTGELFFGEGSRLTVL.

The chain employs TRBV19 and TRBJ2-3; TRBD1 matches at 9 bases. The CDR3 totals 15 residues. V lost 8 bases and J lost 2; bases outside the gene matches: 8. Germline-derived CDR1 and CDR2 are LNHDA and SQIVND (reference sequence). The CDR3 loop is CASARWDRVTDTQYF. CDR3 in DNA: TGTGCCAGTGCGCGTTGGGACAGGGTCACAGATACGCAGTATTTT.

This clone has more than one count but fewer than ten. The rearrangement uses TRBV9 and TRBJ1-5; 7 bases match TRBD1. Trimming took 3 bases from V and 1 from J; bases not matched to a gene: 1. The CDR3 totals 14 residues. Germline V lookup: CDR1 SGDLS, CDR2 YYNGEE. The CDR3 spells CASSETGSNQPQHF. DNA for the CDR3: TGTGCCAGCAGCGAGACAGGGAGCAATCAGCCCCAGCATTTT.

The chain couples TRBV19 to TRBJ2-3, with no clear D. Trimming shortened V by 0 bases and J by 0 bases, and 13 bases separated the two germline ends. This CDR3 is 17 amino acids long. In germline, CDR1 is LNHDA, CDR2 SQIVND (reference sequence). Here the CDR3 reads CASSIDRSGFSTDTQYF. The CDR3 DNA sequence: TGTGCCAGTAGTATAGATCGGTCGGGTTTCAGCACAGATACGCAGTATTTT.

This clone was seen a single time. The V gene is TRBV11-3, the J gene TRBJ2-1; D is perhaps TRBD1 or TRBD2 (5 bases each). The germline V gene has CDR1 SGHNT and CDR2 YENEEA. The V end lost 5 bases, the J end lost 2 bases, and 16 bases lay between the germline ends. The CDR3 extends over 16 amino acids. CDR3 region: CASSGTGTNAYNEQFF. CDR3 sequence (DNA): TGTGCCAGCAGCGGGACCGGGACGAACGCCTACAATGAGCAGTTCTTC.

J is TRBJ2-7 and V is TRBV5-6, with a weak D call TRBD2 (6 bases). The germline gives CDR1 SGHDT, CDR2 YYEEEE. V lost 4 bases, J lost 2 bases, and 13 bases lay in between. The CDR3 has 14 amino acids. The CDR3 spells CASSPIGEAYEQYF. CDR3 in DNA: TGTGCCAGCAGCCCTATAGGGGAGGCCTACGAGCAGTACTTC.

The rearrangement links TRBV28 to TRBJ2-7; no clear D. The germline V and J ends were trimmed by 4 bases and 7 bases, with 20 bases remaining between them. Germline V gene lookup returns CDR1 MDHEN and CDR2 SYDVKM. This CDR3 comprises 15 residues. The CDR3 loop reads CASSSLTGVAEEQYF. CDR3 bases: TGTGCCAGCAGTTCCCTGACTGGGGTGGCGGAGGAGCAGTACTTC.

This chain uses TRBV29-1 with TRBJ1-2; a weak D match, TRBD1 (6 bases). This CDR3 region has 17 residues. Germline V gene sequence: CDR1 SQVTM, CDR2 ANQGSEA. V was shortened by 1 base and J by 4 bases, with 22 bases between the two germline ends. The CDR3 loop is CSVEALGEGVFVYGYTF. Written as DNA, the CDR3 is TGCAGCGTTGAAGCCCTAGGAGAGGGGGTTTTCGTCTATGGCTACACCTTC.

This chain uses TRBV11-2 with TRBJ1-3, with D perhaps TRBD1 (5 bases). The germline CDR1 and CDR2 sequences are SGHAT and FQNNGV. The V end lost 4 bases, the J end lost 2 bases, and 9 bases lay between the germline ends. CDR3 length: 14 residues. The CDR3 loop reads CASSSPGTGNTIYF. CDR3 sequence (DNA): TGTGCCAGCAGCTCCCCAGGGACTGGAAACACCATATATTTT.

V gene TRBV7-9 combines with J gene TRBJ1-3, with a weak D call TRBD1 (6 bases). CDR1 and CDR2 from the germline V gene are SEHNR and FQNEAQ (reference sequence). This CDR3 is 19 amino acids long. Between the trimmed V and J ends, which lost 7 bases and 0 bases, there was a span of 25 bases. CDR3 sequence (DNA): TGTGCCAGCAAACCCTCAGGGGCCGGGACGCCTTCCTCTGGAAACACCATATATTTT. Its translation is CASKPSGAGTPSSGNTIYF.

The rearrangement links TRBV2 to TRBJ2-3, with 9 bases matching TRBD2. CDR1 is SNHLY, CDR2 FYNNEI, per germline. The CDR3 spans 17 residues. V lost 3 bases, J lost 0 bases, and 7 bases stayed unmatched. The CDR3 reads CASSDLASGTSTDTQYF. The CDR3 nucleotides read TGTGCCAGCAGTGATCTCGCTAGCGGGACTAGCACAGATACGCAGTATTTT.

The rearrangement joins TRBV28 to TRBJ2-7, with 7 bases lining up with TRBD1. The CDR3 covers 15 residues. Germline V gene data show CDR1 as MDHEN and CDR2 as SYDVKM. The V segment lost 6 bases and the J segment 3 bases; nucleotides outside the gene matches: 11. The CDR3 protein is CASSLGAGGDYEQYF. Here the CDR3 DNA reads TGTGCCAGCAGCTTAGGCGCAGGGGGTGACTACGAGCAGTACTTC.

The chain couples TRBV27 to TRBJ2-1; no clear D gene. Germline CDR1 is MNHEY and CDR2 is SMNVEV (reference sequence). The V and J ends lost 2 bases and 7 bases respectively, with 15 bases between them. The CDR3 spans 15 residues. The CDR3 DNA reads TGTGCCAGCAGTTTACCTCAGACTGTGGGGAATGAGCAGTTCTTC. As protein: CASSLPQTVGNEQFF.